This record covers a single TCR beta chain. The data originate from a study of control samples from healthy donors and cancer patients. Clones were sequenced by immunoSEQ multiplex PCR, and TCRdb holds only the in-frame ones, with some missing. The sample includes 130,000 to 150,000 clones, 80% to 95% of them seen just once. CDR3 length equals 16 residues. Germline CDR1 is KGHSH and CDR2 is LQKENI. V trimming: 2 bases; J trimming: 7 bases; junction bases outside the gene matches: 9. Input material: blood. The receptor's source is a man aged 18 to 30 in good health. The V and J genes are TRBV18 and TRBJ1-5, with TRBD1 matching over 9 bases. CDR3 sequence reads: CASSPETGGGEQPQHF. DNA for the CDR3: TGTGCCAGCTCACCAGAAACAGGGGGCGGCGAGCAGCCCCAGCATTTT.